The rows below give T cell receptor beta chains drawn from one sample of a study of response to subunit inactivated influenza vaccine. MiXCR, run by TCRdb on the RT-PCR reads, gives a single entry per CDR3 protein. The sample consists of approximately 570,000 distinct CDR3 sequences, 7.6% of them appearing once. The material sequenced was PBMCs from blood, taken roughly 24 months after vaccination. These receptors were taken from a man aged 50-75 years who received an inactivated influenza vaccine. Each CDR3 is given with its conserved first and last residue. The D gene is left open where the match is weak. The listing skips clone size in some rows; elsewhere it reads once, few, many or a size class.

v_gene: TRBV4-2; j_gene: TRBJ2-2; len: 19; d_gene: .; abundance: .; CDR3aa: CASSQNRPPGVSNTGELFF; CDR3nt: TGTGCCAGCAGCCAGAACAGACCTCCGGGAGTATCGAACACCGGGGAGCTGTTTTTT
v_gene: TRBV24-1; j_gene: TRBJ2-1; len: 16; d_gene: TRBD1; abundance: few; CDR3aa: CATSDKRQGAYNEQFF; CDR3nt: TGTGCCACCAGTGATAAAAGACAGGGGGCATACAATGAGCAGTTCTTC
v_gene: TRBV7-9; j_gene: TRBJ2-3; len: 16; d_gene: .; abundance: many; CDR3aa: CASSSLLTGVTDTQYF; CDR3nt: TGTGCCAGCAGTTCCCTGCTGACAGGTGTAACAGATACGCAGTATTTT
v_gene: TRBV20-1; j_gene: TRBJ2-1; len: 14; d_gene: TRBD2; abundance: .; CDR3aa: CSASGLAYYNEQFF; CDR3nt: TGCAGTGCTTCTGGACTAGCATACTACAATGAGCAGTTCTTC
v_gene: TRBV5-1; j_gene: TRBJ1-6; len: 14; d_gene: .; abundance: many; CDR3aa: CASSLGNRDSPLHF; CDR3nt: TGCGCCAGCAGCTTGGGTAACAGGGATTCACCCCTCCACTTT
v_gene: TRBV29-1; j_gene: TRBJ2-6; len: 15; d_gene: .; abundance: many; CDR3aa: CSVVGVVSGANVLTF; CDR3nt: TGCAGCGTTGTTGGGGTAGTCTCTGGGGCCAACGTCCTGACTTTC
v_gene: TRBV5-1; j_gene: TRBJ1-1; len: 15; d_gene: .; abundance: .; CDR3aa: CASSYTGFSYTEAFF; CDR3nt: TGCGCCAGCAGTTATACGGGGTTTTCGTACACTGAAGCTTTCTTT
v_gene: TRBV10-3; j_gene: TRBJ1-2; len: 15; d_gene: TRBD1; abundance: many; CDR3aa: CAISEEFQGGYGYTF; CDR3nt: TGTGCCATCAGTGAGGAATTTCAGGGGGGCTATGGCTACACCTTC
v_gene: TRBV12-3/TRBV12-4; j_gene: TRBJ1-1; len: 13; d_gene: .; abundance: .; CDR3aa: CASSLEGPTEAFF; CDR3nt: TGTGCCAGCAGTTTAGAGGGGCCCACTGAAGCTTTCTTT
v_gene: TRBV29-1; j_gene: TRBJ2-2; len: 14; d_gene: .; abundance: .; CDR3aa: CSVGRASNTGELFF; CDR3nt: TGCAGCGTTGGTAGGGCTTCGAACACCGGGGAGCTGTTTTTT